The rows below give T cell receptor beta chains drawn from one sample of a study of control samples from healthy donors and cancer patients. Some clones are missing from TCRdb's copy, which holds only in-frame ones; the method was immunoSEQ multiplex PCR. The sample yields approximately 70,000 clones, more than 70% seen once. Material: PBMCs. These receptors were obtained from a woman aged 45 to 65 with head and neck cancer. Both conserved end residues are part of each CDR3. A D gene is named only where the DNA matches it firmly. Some rows have no size entry. The others give once, few or many, or a class for an expanded clone.

clone size	J gene	D gene	V gene	CDR3 length	CDR3 protein	CDR3 DNA
.	TRBJ1-5	.	TRBV27	13	CASSIQENQPQHF	TGTGCCAGCAGTATACAGGAGAATCAGCCCCAGCATTTT
once	TRBJ2-3	.	TRBV2	16	CASRARRGFSADTQYF	TGTGCCAGCAGAGCCCGGAGGGGGTTTAGCGCAGATACGCAGTATTTT
.	TRBJ1-3	TRBD1	TRBV7-8	15	CASSSQGADLHTIYF	TGTGCCAGCAGCTCCCAGGGGGCAGATTTACACACCATATATTTT
medium-sized	TRBJ2-5	.	TRBV4-2	15	CASSQVWSGQETQYF	TGTGCCAGCAGCCAAGTCTGGTCAGGACAAGAGACCCAGTACTTC
.	TRBJ2-5	.	TRBV6-5	14	CASSWGTLQGTQYF	TGTGCCAGCAGTTGGGGTACCCTCCAAGGGACCCAGTACTTC
.	TRBJ1-5	.	TRBV7-2	14	CASSLGGGNQPQHF	TGTGCCAGCAGCTTAGGTGGTGGCAATCAGCCCCAGCATTTT
.	TRBJ2-2	TRBD1	TRBV6-1	15	CASSEATGGAGELFF	TGTGCCAGCAGTGAAGCGACAGGGGGGGCCGGGGAGCTGTTTTTT
medium-sized	TRBJ2-3	.	TRBV4-2	19	CASSHDFPRRIRGTDTQYF	TGTGCCAGCAGCCATGACTTCCCGAGGCGGATACGTGGCACAGATACGCAGTATTTT
.	TRBJ1-5	TRBD1	TRBV10-3	15	CAISVEGGPNQPQHF	TGTGCCATCAGTGTTGAAGGGGGCCCGAATCAGCCCCAGCATTTT
.	TRBJ2-5	.	TRBV6-6	11	CASSRRETQYF	TGTGCCAGCAGTAGGCGAGAGACCCAGTACTTC
.	TRBJ2-7	TRBD1	TRBV30	13	CAWSVGQPYEQYF	TGTGCCTGGAGTGTGGGACAGCCCTACGAGCAGTACTTC
once	TRBJ2-4	.	TRBV28	13	CASSTLAKNIQYF	TGTGCCAGCAGTACATTAGCCAAAAACATTCAGTACTTC
.	TRBJ1-2	.	TRBV28	14	CASSFTAGYNGYTF	TGTGCCAGCAGTTTTACTGCAGGGTATAATGGCTACACCTTC
.	TRBJ2-5	TRBD2	TRBV30	16	CAWSGSRRGAIETQYF	TGTGCCTGGAGTGGGTCGCGGCGGGGGGCCATTGAGACCCAGTACTTC
.	TRBJ2-3	.	TRBV7-2	15	CASSPQGGSTDTQYF	TGTGCCAGCAGCCCCCAGGGGGGGAGCACAGATACGCAGTATTTT
.	TRBJ1-6	TRBD1	TRBV25-1	14	CASSLTGFYSPLHF	TGTGCCAGCAGCTTGACAGGGTTTTATTCACCCCTCCACTTT